These 18 T cell receptor beta chains were all obtained from the same sample, sequenced in a study of CD8+ T cells in alopecia areata. Following extraction, RNA underwent reverse transcription to cDNA, which served as the sequencing template. Here immunoSEQ multiplex PCR was the method, and the copy in TCRdb shows in-frame clones only, minus some. The profile covers about 110,000 clones, with around 55% appearing a single time and around 20% taken by the ten largest. Source material: CD8+ T cells sorted from blood. The receptors originated from a human donor in good health.

The chain recombines TRBV27 with TRBJ2-2; TRBD2 aligns across 15 bases. The germline gives CDR1 MNHEY, CDR2 SMNVEV (reference sequence). This CDR3 is 20 amino acids long. Germline trimming cut 5 bases from V and 2 bases from J; bases unmatched to any gene: 12. DNA of the CDR3: TGTGCCAGCAGTCCGCACCCGCCGGGACTAGCGGGGGGAAACACCGGGGAGCTGTTTTTT. Its translation: CASSPHPPGLAGGNTGELFF.

This clone was observed a few times. The chain links TRBV4-2 to TRBJ1-1; D possibly corresponds to TRBD1 (6 bases). This CDR3 spans 13 amino acids. Germline V gives CDR1 LGHNA, CDR2 YNFKEQ. Between the trimmed V and J ends, which lost 4 bases and 11 bases, there was a span of 17 bases. CDR3 sequence (DNA): TGTGCCAGCAGCCTCGTGGGGGCTCCTGTGGCTTTCTTT. It translates to CASSLVGAPVAFF.

V gene TRBV9 combines with J gene TRBJ2-3; TRBD1 is a possible D gene (6 bases). From germline, CDR1 is SGDLS and CDR2 YYNGEE. Trimming removed 6 bases at V and 0 bases at J, with 11 bases between. This CDR3 comprises 14 residues. The CDR3 DNA is TGTGCCAGCAAAGGGGGTGCTAGCACAGATACGCAGTATTTT. Translating it yields CASKGGASTDTQYF.

V and J are TRBV7-8 and TRBJ2-1; 11 bases map to TRBD2. This CDR3 comprises 19 residues. The V gene's germline CDR1 is SGHVS and CDR2 FQNEAQ. After removal of 5 bases from V and 0 bases from J, the junction contained 12 bases not matched to a gene. CDR3 loop: CASSGGLAGRDLSYNEQFF. The CDR3 DNA reads TGTGCCAGCAGCGGAGGACTAGCGGGTCGGGATCTCTCCTACAATGAGCAGTTCTTC.

The rearrangement joins TRBV27 to TRBJ2-1; D is tentatively TRBD1 or TRBD2 (6 bases each). This CDR3 is built from 14 residues. Deletions cut 2 bases from V and 5 bases from J, with 10 bases between. Germline V gene sequence: CDR1 MNHEY, CDR2 SMNVEV (reference sequence). CDR3 nucleotide sequence: TGTGCCAGCAGTTTAAGGGGGGCCAACAATGAGCAGTTCTTC. It translates to CASSLRGANNEQFF.

CDR3 amino acids: CATSRGTGGYEQYF. Here the CDR3 DNA reads TGTGCCACCAGCAGGGGGACAGGGGGCTACGAGCAGTACTTC. V usage is TRBV15 and J usage is TRBJ2-7; 11 nucleotides align to TRBD1. This CDR3 is built from 14 residues. Trimming took 3 bases from V and 3 from J; bases not matched to a gene: 1. The germline V gene has CDR1 LNHNV and CDR2 YYDKDF (reference sequence). Supplemented by reference TRBV15 and TRBJ2-7, the full variable domain reads DAMVIQNPRYQVTQFGKPVTLSCSQTLNHNVMYWYQQKSSQAPKLLFHYYDKDFNNEADTPDNFQSRRPNTSFCFLDIRSPGLGDTAMYLCATSRGTGGYEQYFGPGTRLTVT.

V and J are TRBV15 and TRBJ1-1; D gene unclear. Germline V gives CDR1 LNHNV, CDR2 YYDKDF (reference sequence). This CDR3 has 15 amino acids. With 6 bases removed from V and 4 bases from J, the gap between germline ends came to 18 bases. CDR3 coding DNA: TGTGCCACCAGGGCTGGGCCTCCGGAGGGCACTGAAGCTTTCTTT. It specifies CATRAGPPEGTEAFF.

The V and J genes are TRBV29-1 and TRBJ2-7, with unresolved D. The CDR3 consists of 11 residues. V shed 7 bases and J shed 5 bases, with 12 bases lying between them. From germline, CDR1 is SQVTM and CDR2 ANQGSEA. Written as DNA, the CDR3 is TGCAGCGGCGGATCCCTCGACGAGCAGTACTTC. Translating gives CSGGSLDEQYF.

The gene calls are TRBV7-8 and TRBJ2-1; D assignment may be TRBD1 or TRBD2 (5 bases each). This CDR3 has 17 residues. The germline gives CDR1 SGHVS, CDR2 FQNEAQ. Trimming removed 5 bases from V and 2 bases from J, with 19 bases in between. In nucleotides, the CDR3 is TGTGCCAGCAGCCCGGGGCCTCTACCTCTACCCTACAATGAGCAGTTCTTC. Its protein product is CASSPGPLPLPYNEQFF.

This clone turned up a few times. The rearrangement uses TRBV13 and TRBJ1-2; D possibly corresponds to TRBD1 (6 bases). V lost 5 bases, J lost 8 bases, and 15 bases lay in between. Germline lookup yields CDR1 PRHDT and CDR2 FYEKMQ (reference sequence). This CDR3 is 13 amino acids long. Here the CDR3 reads CASSANGGQGYTF. CDR3 DNA sequence: TGTGCCAGCAGCGCCAACGGGGGGCAGGGCTACACCTTC.

The V gene is TRBV7-9, the J gene TRBJ2-5, with TRBD1 identical over 7 bases. The CDR3 contains 16 residues. The trim removed 4 bases at V and 5 bases at J, leaving 13 bases unmatched. The germline gives CDR1 SEHNR, CDR2 FQNEAQ (reference sequence). The CDR3 sequence: CASSSAGTAFVETQYF. In DNA, the CDR3 is TGTGCCAGCAGCTCGGCCGGGACAGCCTTCGTCGAGACCCAGTACTTC.

The CDR3 reads CASSFTPRQPQHF. As DNA, the CDR3 is TGTGCCAGCAGCTTTACCCCTCGACAACCCCAGCATTTT. The chain combines TRBV5-6 with TRBJ1-5; no clear D. This CDR3 has 13 residues. The V end was cut by 2 bases, the J end by 10 bases, with 13 bases between. CDR1 is SGHDT and CDR2 is YYEEEE in the germline V gene.

The V gene is TRBV5-1, the J gene TRBJ2-1; D is perhaps TRBD1 (7 bases). The CDR3 runs 16 residues. CDR1 and CDR2 from the germline V gene are SGHRS and YFSETQ. V lost 0 bases and J 8 bases, leaving 18 bases between the germline ends. CDR3 nucleotides: TGCGCCAGCAGCTTGGAGGAGGGGGCGATTGCCCATGAGCAGTTCTTC. Its translation: CASSLEEGAIAHEQFF.

The rearrangement links TRBV29-1 to TRBJ2-1; a weak D match, TRBD1 (5 bases). From germline, CDR1 is SQVTM and CDR2 ANQGSEA. This CDR3 has 11 amino acids. The V gene lost 3 bases and the J gene lost 7 bases, with 7 bases spanning the gap. Written as DNA, the CDR3 is TGCAGCGTTGACCGACAGAATGAGCAGTTCTTC. It translates to CSVDRQNEQFF.

The rearrangement uses TRBV9 and TRBJ2-1, with 9 bases lining up with TRBD2. Germline CDR1 reads SGDLS; CDR2 reads YYNGEE. With V trimmed by 4 bases and J by 1 base, 3 bases remained unmatched. This CDR3 spans 15 amino acids. CDR3 in amino acids: CASSSGLASYNEQFF. CDR3 DNA sequence: TGTGCCAGCAGCTCAGGACTAGCGTCCTACAATGAGCAGTTCTTC.

This clone came up many times. The chain recombines TRBV7-9 with TRBJ2-1, with TRBD2 as a possible D gene (6 bases). The germline V gene has CDR1 SEHNR and CDR2 FQNEAQ (reference sequence). The CDR3 spans 13 residues. The V end was cut by 7 bases, the J end by 7 bases, with 14 bases between. CDR3 protein: CASTHGAGNEQFF. As DNA, the CDR3 is TGTGCCAGCACCCATGGGGCGGGAAATGAGCAGTTCTTC. Full variable domain (remainder filled in from reference TRBV7-9 and TRBJ2-1): DTGVSQNPRHKITKRGQNVTFRCDPISEHNRLYWYRQTLGQGPEFLTYFQNEAQLEKSRLLSDRFSAERPKGSFSTLEIQRTEQGDSAMYLCASTHGAGNEQFFGPGTRLTVL.

This sequence joins TRBV6-5 and TRBJ2-5; D is possibly TRBD1 (6 bases). Trimming left V 6 bases short and J 1 base short, with 15 bases between. From germline, CDR1 is MNHEY and CDR2 SVGAGI. The CDR3 sequence is 15 residues long. The CDR3 bases are TGTGCCAGCAGACCAGGCCTGGGGGCCCAAGAGACCCAGTACTTC. Amino acids: CASRPGLGAQETQYF.

Details on this clone: The sample contains more than one DNA sequence encoding this CDR3. The CDR3 region has the DNA TGCAGCGTCGAGGACGTACGGAACACTGAAGCTTTCTTT. This sequence encodes CSVEDVRNTEAFF. The chain employs TRBV29-1 and TRBJ1-1; no clear D. V shed 6 bases and J shed 1 base, with 12 bases lying between them. This CDR3 region has 13 residues. Looked up from germline, CDR1 is SQVTM and CDR2 is ANQGSEA.